This T cell receptor (beta chain) was sequenced for a study of cytomegalovirus exposure and HLA in healthy donors. Findings of the study overall: Most observed TCR sequences were rare, whereas some public TCRs were detected in many donors. According to an earlier analysis, most TCR beta V segments yielded productive rearrangements about 90% or about 30% of the time. It was confirmed in vitro that a few of the CMV-associated chains were specific for CMV antigens.

Both 60 Vbeta primers and 13 Jbeta primers went into the PCR. Data came from immunoSEQ multiplex PCR; TCRdb stores just in-frame clones and leaves some out. The sample holds 90,000 or so clones, roughly 63% seen once. Trimming removed 3 bases at V and 1 base at J, with 19 bases between. Germline values: CDR1 SGHNT, CDR2 YYREEE (reference sequence). This CDR3 has 17 residues. As concerns this clone: As yet, its antigen is unknown.

The sequenced sample was PBMCs. This receptor was obtained from a man aged 50 or older in good health and CMV-seronegative. V usage is TRBV5-4 and J usage is TRBJ1-1; tentative D call: TRBD1 (6 bases). CDR3 residues: CASSSKKAGQGNTEAFF. The CDR3 nucleotides are TGTGCCAGCAGCTCAAAAAAAGCGGGACAAGGGAACACTGAAGCTTTCTTT.